Listed below are T cell receptor beta chains from one sample, sequenced in a study of shared clonotypes between healthy human individuals. Here immunoSEQ multiplex PCR was the method, and the copy in TCRdb shows in-frame clones only, minus some. The sample lists 1.4 million or so clones, 98% occurring once. The specimen was naive CD4+ T cells sorted from blood. These receptors all come from a young man in good health. Both conserved end residues are part of each CDR3.

>TRBV18|TRBJ2-7
CASSPPLPGRAYEQYF
>TRBV9|TRBJ2-3
CASSVATGTSGDGQDTQYF
>TRBV15|TRBJ2-7
CATSVLLEEQYF
>TRBV11-2|TRBJ2-1
CASSRTRDREEFF
>TRBV15|TRBJ2-7
CATSRGTDMVYEQYF
>TRBV6-5|TRBJ1-5
CASSSRTGTGGGPQHF
>TRBV15|TRBJ2-1
CATSTIAGGGQFF
>TRBV7-2|TRBJ2-7
CASSPQTGGGNEQYF
>TRBV29-1|TRBJ1-2
CSVGSRALRGYTF
>TRBV25-1|TRBJ2-3
CASSEGASGRRTDTQYF
>TRBV7-7|TRBJ2-5
CASSSPGPGGGTQYF
>TRBV2|TRBJ2-7
CASVFGTGSYEQYF
>TRBV19|TRBJ2-5
CASRSVGGGETQYF
>TRBV19|TRBJ2-5
CASSPHPGGGKETQYF
>TRBV6-6|TRBJ2-1
CASSPRDEQFF
>TRBV5-1|TRBJ2-2
CASSTTGSTGELFF
>TRBV27|TRBJ2-7
CASGGLAGGPLYEQYF